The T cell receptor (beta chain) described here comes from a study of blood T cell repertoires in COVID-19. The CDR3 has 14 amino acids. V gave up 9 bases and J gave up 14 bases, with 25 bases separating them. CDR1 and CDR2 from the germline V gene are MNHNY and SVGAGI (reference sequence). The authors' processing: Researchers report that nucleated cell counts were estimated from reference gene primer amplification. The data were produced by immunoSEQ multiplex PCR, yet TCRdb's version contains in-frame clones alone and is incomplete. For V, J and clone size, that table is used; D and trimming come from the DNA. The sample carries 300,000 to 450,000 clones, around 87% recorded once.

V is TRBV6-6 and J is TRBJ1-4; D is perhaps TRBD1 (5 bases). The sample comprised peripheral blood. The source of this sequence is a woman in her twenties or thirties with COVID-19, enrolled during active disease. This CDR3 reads CASALNRPPFQLFF. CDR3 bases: TGTGCCAGTGCTTTAAACAGGCCCCCTTTTCAGCTGTTTTTT.